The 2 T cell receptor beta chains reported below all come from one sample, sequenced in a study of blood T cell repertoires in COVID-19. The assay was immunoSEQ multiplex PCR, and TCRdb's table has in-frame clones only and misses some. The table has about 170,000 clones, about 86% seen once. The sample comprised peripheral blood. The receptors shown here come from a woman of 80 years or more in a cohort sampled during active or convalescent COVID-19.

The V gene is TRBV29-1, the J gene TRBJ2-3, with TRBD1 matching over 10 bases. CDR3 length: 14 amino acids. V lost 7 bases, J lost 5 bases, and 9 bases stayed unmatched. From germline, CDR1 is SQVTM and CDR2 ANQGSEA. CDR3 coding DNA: TGCAGCGCCCCTAGGGACAGGGGTATAGATACGCAGTATTTT. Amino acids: CSAPRDRGIDTQYF.

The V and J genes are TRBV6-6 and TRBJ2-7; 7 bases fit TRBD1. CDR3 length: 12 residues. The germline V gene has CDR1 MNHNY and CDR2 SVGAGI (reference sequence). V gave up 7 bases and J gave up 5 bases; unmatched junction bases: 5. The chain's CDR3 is CASTGQANEQYV. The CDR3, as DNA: TGTGCCAGCACCGGACAGGCCAACGAGCAGTACGTC.